A single sample gave rise to the 28 T cell receptor beta chains below, sequenced in a study of blood T cells in healthy people across ages. Alongside a J-beta primer mix, a sample-barcoded 5' primer served in a second PCR lasting about 6 to 12 cycles. TCRdb itself ran the 5' RACE reads through MiXCR, one entry per CDR3 protein. The table has about 1.7 million distinct CDR3 sequences, 28% seen once. Sequencing input: blood. The origin of the receptors is a woman younger than 45 in good health.

V is TRBV2 and J is TRBJ2-4; 7 nucleotides agree with TRBD1. Near its end, the DNA agrees better with TRBJ2-7, so the J call may be wrong. This CDR3 has 16 amino acids. Germline V gene data show CDR1 as SNHLY and CDR2 as FYNNEI. CDR3 amino acids: CASRWDKGQIVDEQYF. CDR3 DNA: TGTGCCAGCAGATGGGACAAGGGACAGATTGTCGACGAGCAGTACTTC.

This clonotype was observed a handful of times. Its ends do not fully match the called genes, so a read error is possible. The CDR3 DNA sequence: TGCAGTGCTGGAGATCTCAACACTGAAGCTTTCTTT. Translated, it gives CSAGDLNTEAFF. The rearrangement links TRBV20-1 to TRBJ1-1; D is unresolved. Per the germline V gene, CDR1 is DFQATT and CDR2 is SNEGSKA (reference sequence). This CDR3 has 12 residues.

The chain combines TRBV10-3 with TRBJ2-7; 8 nucleotides align to TRBD2. V trimming: 3 bases; J trimming: 3 bases; junction bases outside the gene matches: 7. Germline V gene lookup returns CDR1 ENHRY and CDR2 SYGVKD. There are 15 residues in the CDR3. Here the CDR3 reads CAISESASGSYEQYF. CDR3 DNA sequence: TGTGCCATCAGTGAAAGTGCCAGCGGGAGCTACGAGCAGTACTTC.

There are a few counts of this clonotype. This chain connects TRBV5-1 to TRBJ1-2; no clear D. The ends were cut back, 2 bases at V and 0 bases at J, with 11 bases in the middle. CDR1 and CDR2 from the germline V gene are SGHRS and YFSETQ. The CDR3 is 15 residues long. CDR3 DNA: TGCGCCAGCAGCTTACACGCCGACCCTAACTATGGCTACACCTTC. Translating it yields CASSLHADPNYGYTF.

J is TRBJ2-1 and V is TRBV5-8; D is unclear. The CDR3 is made up of 16 amino acids. Germline values: CDR1 SGHTS, CDR2 YDEGEE. Deletions cut 4 bases from V and 6 bases from J, with 20 bases between. The CDR3, as DNA: TGTGCCAGCAGCAACCTTCAGGAGCCCCACCGCAATGAGCAGTTCTTC. Translated: CASSNLQEPHRNEQFF.

This clonotype showed up many times. DNA of the CDR3: TGTGCCACCAGCAGGGACGACCAAGAGACCCAGTACTTC. Translation: CATSRDDQETQYF. V gene TRBV15 combines with J gene TRBJ2-5; D not certain. Trimming removed 3 bases from V and 0 bases from J, with 5 bases in between. Germline CDR1 is LNHNV and CDR2 is YYDKDF (reference sequence). The CDR3 spans 13 residues. The complete variable domain, with remaining parts taken from reference TRBV15 and TRBJ2-5, reads DAMVIQNPRYQVTQFGKPVTLSCSQTLNHNVMYWYQQKSSQAPKLLFHYYDKDFNNEADTPDNFQSRRPNTSFCFLDIRSPGLGDTAMYLCATSRDDQETQYFGPGTRLLVL.

The chain employs TRBV7-3 and TRBJ1-1; D perhaps matches TRBD1 (5 bases). Germline V CDR1 and CDR2: SGHTA, FQGTGA. Trimming stripped 1 base from V and 8 bases from J, with 17 bases between. The CDR3 runs to 15 residues. This chain's CDR3 is CASSLRPGLSTEAFF. The CDR3 DNA is TGTGCCAGCAGCTTAAGGCCAGGGCTGAGCACCGAAGCTTTCTTT.

The chain couples TRBV5-1 to TRBJ1-5, with D possibly TRBD1 on 5 matching bases. The CDR3 is 15 residues long. Trimming took off 5 bases at V and 0 bases at J, with 12 bases between the two ends. The germline V gene encodes CDR1 SGHRS and CDR2 YFSETQ. DNA for the CDR3: TGCGCCAGCAGTCCCGACGGACATAGCAATCAGCCCCAGCATTTT. It codes for CASSPDGHSNQPQHF.

This clonotype was picked up a small number of times. The chain combines TRBV6-6 with TRBJ2-1, with 7 bases fitting TRBD1. Germline assignment: CDR1 MNHNY and CDR2 SVGAGI (reference sequence). Unmatched junction bases numbered 10, after V lost 6 bases and J lost 2 bases. This CDR3 is built from 16 residues. The CDR3 reads CASSPTTGVTYNEQFF. The CDR3, as DNA: TGTGCCAGCAGCCCAACCACAGGGGTCACCTACAATGAGCAGTTCTTC.

This clonotype was recorded a few times. The CDR3 loop reads CSASPGFSSYNEQFF. DNA for the CDR3: TGCAGTGCTAGCCCGGGCTTTAGCTCCTACAATGAGCAGTTCTTC. J is TRBJ2-1 and V is TRBV20-1, with unresolved D. The CDR3 length is 15 residues. With 3 bases removed from V and 0 bases from J, the gap between germline ends came to 12 bases. Germline loops: CDR1 DFQATT, CDR2 SNEGSKA (reference sequence).

The chain links TRBV28 to TRBJ2-7; D is possibly TRBD2 (5 bases). The CDR3 runs 13 residues. V was trimmed by 9 bases and J by 4 bases, leaving 16 bases between them. Looked up from germline, CDR1 is MDHEN and CDR2 is SYDVKM. In DNA form, the CDR3 reads TGTGCCAGTAGTAGAGAGGGCACTTACGAGCAGTACTTC. This sequence encodes CASSREGTYEQYF.

This clonotype was recorded a few times. J is TRBJ2-1 and V is TRBV7-2; D tentatively fits TRBD1 or TRBD2 (5 bases each). The germline V gene encodes CDR1 SGHTA and CDR2 FQGNSA. V gave up 3 bases and J gave up 1 base, with 10 bases separating them. This CDR3 comprises 15 residues. CDR3 in amino acids: CASSFGTVSYNEQFF. The DNA of the CDR3 is TGTGCCAGCAGCTTCGGGACGGTATCCTACAATGAGCAGTTCTTC.

J is TRBJ2-1 and V is TRBV29-1; TRBD1 or TRBD2 may be the D gene (5 bases each). From germline, CDR1 is SQVTM and CDR2 ANQGSEA. CDR3 size: 14 residues. V lost 7 bases and J 8 bases, leaving 21 bases between the germline ends. Here the CDR3 reads CSAPAGQRADEQFF. Here the CDR3 DNA reads TGCAGCGCCCCCGCAGGGCAGAGGGCCGATGAGCAGTTCTTC.

This clonotype has a handful of counts. The rearrangement links TRBV3-1 to TRBJ2-5; D is unresolved. The length of the CDR3 is 13 residues. V lost 0 bases and J lost 12, with 14 bases in between. The germline gives CDR1 LGHDT, CDR2 YNNKEL (reference sequence). The CDR3 protein is CASSQEPVTYEYF. CDR3 nucleotide sequence: TGTGCCAGCAGCCAAGAGCCAGTGACCTACGAGTACTTC.

A note on this clonotype: The germline gene is not matched at one end of the junction; a read error may be the cause. The chain links TRBV27 to TRBJ2-1; the D gene is possibly TRBD1 (6 bases). The length of the CDR3 is 16 residues. Germline CDR1 and CDR2: MNHEY and SMNVEV (reference sequence). The chain's CDR3 is CASSLHRGNSYNEQFF. The CDR3 nucleotides are TGCGCCAGCAGTTTGCATAGGGGGAACTCCTACAATGAGCAGTTCTTC.

This clonotype was observed many times. For the CDR3, the DNA is TGTGCCAGCAGCTCATCTCCGGGGACACCTTACGAGCAGTACTTC. It encodes CASSSSPGTPYEQYF. The genes are TRBV6-5 and TRBJ2-7, with a possible D match to TRBD1 (6 bases). Trimming took 6 bases from V and 4 from J, leaving 19 bases between them. This CDR3 is 15 amino acids long. CDR1 and CDR2 from the germline V gene are MNHEY and SVGAGI.

This chain links TRBV28 with TRBJ1-2; a weak D match, TRBD1 (6 bases). Germline V gives CDR1 MDHEN, CDR2 SYDVKM. This CDR3 has 10 amino acids. Trimming cost V 3 bases and J 13 bases, with 9 bases left between them. The CDR3 DNA follows: TGTGCCAGCAGTTTCAGGGGCCGCACCTTC. It is translated as CASSFRGRTF.

About this clonotype itself: Because it lacks the conserved phenylalanine or tryptophan at the end, this CDR3 is likely a read error. The limits of the CDR3 on the DNA are not certain, so only TCRdb's listed CDR3 is given. The V and J genes are TRBV6-5 and TRBJ2-2. The germline V gene has CDR1 MNHEY and CDR2 SVGAGI. From its first to its last residue, the CDR3 has 14 amino acids. The CDR3 loop is CASKVRRNTGEPFV.

The chain is built from TRBV20-1 and TRBJ2-3; tentative D call: TRBD2 (6 bases). CDR1 DFQATT and CDR2 SNEGSKA come from the germline V gene (reference sequence). The CDR3 runs to 12 residues. Deletions cut 5 bases from V and 2 bases from J, with 8 bases between. The CDR3 coding sequence is TGCAGTGCTGAGCGGGTCACAGATACGCAGTATTTT. Its translation: CSAERVTDTQYF.

This clonotype occurred a few times. This chain uses TRBV24-1 with TRBJ2-1; 7 bases are shared with TRBD1. Germline values: CDR1 KGHDR, CDR2 SFDVKD. The CDR3 is made up of 15 amino acids. Germline trimming cut 4 bases from V and 4 bases from J; bases unmatched to any gene: 6. CDR3 region: CATSEAQGIYNEQFF. The CDR3 DNA reads TGTGCCACCAGTGAGGCACAGGGGATATACAATGAGCAGTTCTTC.

The V gene is TRBV12-3 or TRBV12-4, the J gene TRBJ2-4; the D is unclear. V was cut by 2 bases and J by 1 base, with 9 bases left in between. The CDR3 runs 15 residues. CDR3 amino acids: CASSLLTLAKNIQYF. CDR3 nucleotide sequence: TGTGCCAGCAGTTTACTCACCCTGGCCAAAAACATTCAGTACTTC.

Many counts were recorded for this clonotype. CDR3 amino acids: CASSSRDRGEETQYF. As DNA, the CDR3 is TGTGCCAGCAGTTCCCGGGACAGGGGGGAAGAGACCCAGTACTTC. The chain couples TRBV12-3 or TRBV12-4 to TRBJ2-5; 11 bases line up with TRBD1. The trim removed 4 bases at V and 3 bases at J, leaving 4 bases unmatched. This CDR3 has 15 amino acids.

V is TRBV20-1 and J is TRBJ1-5; possible D gene TRBD1, 6 bases. The V end lost 5 bases, the J end lost 0 bases, and 14 bases lay between the germline ends. The CDR3 is 15 residues long. Germline lookup yields CDR1 DFQATT and CDR2 SNEGSKA (reference sequence). CDR3 residues: CSAPRGGLSNQPQHF. DNA of the CDR3: TGCAGTGCTCCCCGCGGGGGGCTTAGCAATCAGCCCCAGCATTTT.

This clonotype was found many times. The gene calls are TRBV10-3 and TRBJ2-7, with 7 bases matching TRBD1. The J segment lost 3 bases and the V segment lost 6 bases, leaving 8 bases of the junction unmatched. Per germline, CDR1 ENHRY and CDR2 SYGVKD. CDR3 length: 14 residues. The chain's CDR3 is CAISGDSQGYEQYF. CDR3 bases: TGTGCCATCAGCGGGGACAGCCAAGGCTACGAGCAGTACTTC.

A few counts support this clonotype. The chain uses TRBV18 and TRBJ2-7; D is possibly TRBD1 (6 bases). Germline loops: CDR1 KGHSH, CDR2 LQKENI. V lost 3 bases and J 1 base, leaving 19 bases between the germline ends. The CDR3 totals 17 residues. DNA for the CDR3: TGTGCCAGCTCACCGACGGAACAGGGTCCATTTTCCTACGAGCAGTACTTC. Encoded protein: CASSPTEQGPFSYEQYF.

The gene calls are TRBV29-1 and TRBJ2-1; 7 bases map to TRBD2. Germline V lookup: CDR1 SQVTM, CDR2 ANQGSEA. V was pared by 3 bases and J by 4 bases, with 3 bases of the junction left unmatched. The CDR3 is 13 residues long. This chain's CDR3 is CSVDVSGYNEQFF. CDR3 nucleotide sequence: TGCAGCGTTGATGTTAGCGGGTACAATGAGCAGTTCTTC.

The chain links TRBV20-1 to TRBJ1-4; D may be TRBD1 (5 bases). The CDR3 length is 17 residues. The V end lost 5 bases, the J end lost 0 bases, and 19 bases lay between the germline ends. Germline CDR1 reads DFQATT; CDR2 reads SNEGSKA (reference sequence). As DNA, the CDR3 is TGCAGTGCTCCCGAGGAGGGACTCGGTGCAACTAATGAAAAACTGTTTTTT. Residues: CSAPEEGLGATNEKLFF.

This clonotype turned up a few times. V and J are TRBV6-5 and TRBJ2-7; the D is unclear. Germline assignment: CDR1 MNHEY and CDR2 SVGAGI. With 2 bases removed from V and 4 bases from J, the gap between germline ends came to 15 bases. This CDR3 has 15 amino acids. The CDR3 loop is CASSYDGKGLYEQYF. In nucleotides, the CDR3 is TGTGCCAGCAGTTACGACGGCAAAGGTTTGTACGAGCAGTACTTC.